These 21 T cell receptor beta chains originate from one sample sequenced in a study of cytomegalovirus exposure and HLA in healthy donors. The primer mix had 60 Vbeta and 13 Jbeta primers. Assay: immunoSEQ multiplex PCR; the TCRdb copy retains only in-frame clones and omits some. Of roughly 130,000 clones in the sample, about 8.5% were seen once. Material: PBMCs. Every receptor here comes from a middle-aged man in good health and CMV-seronegative.

This chain links TRBV2 with TRBJ2-5; weak D call: TRBD2 (6 bases). The DNA end lines up better with TRBJ2-7; the J call may be wrong. Germline V lookup: CDR1 SNHLY, CDR2 FYNNEI. CDR3 size: 15 residues. This CDR3 reads CASSEEGILPYEQYF. CDR3 nucleotides: TGTGCCAGCAGTGAGGAGGGGATTCTCCCCTACGAGCAGTACTTC.

V gene TRBV19 combines with J gene TRBJ2-3; TRBD2 is a possible D gene (5 bases). Germline values: CDR1 LNHDA, CDR2 SQIVND (reference sequence). The ends were cut back, 6 bases at V and 6 bases at J, with 13 bases in the middle. The CDR3 covers 13 residues. The CDR3 coding sequence is TGTGCCAGTAGGGGAGACCGGATGGATACGCAGTATTTT. The encoded protein is CASRGDRMDTQYF.

This chain uses TRBV19 with TRBJ2-6; no reliable D call. The V end was cut by 1 base, the J end by 1 base, with 2 bases between. The CDR3 loop spans 14 amino acids. CDR1 LNHDA and CDR2 SQIVND come from the germline V gene (reference sequence). The CDR3 is CASSIASGANVLTF. CDR3 sequence (DNA): TGTGCCAGTAGTATAGCTTCTGGGGCCAACGTCCTGACTTTC.

This clone was detected only a few times. The chain couples TRBV12-1 to TRBJ2-4; TRBD2, the table's D call, was not compared with the DNA. TRBV12-1 corresponds to a pseudogene. This CDR3 comprises 19 residues. The CDR3 reads CASSFAFRRGGKGKNIQYF. Here the CDR3 DNA reads TGTGCCAGCAGCTTTGCGTTTCGGCGGGGGGGTAAAGGCAAAAACATTCAGTACTTC.

The rearrangement links TRBV4-3 to TRBJ1-6, with D maybe TRBD1 (5 bases). CDR1 and CDR2 (germline): LGHNA, YSLEER. V lost 0 bases and J 4 bases, leaving 13 bases between the germline ends. The CDR3 loop spans 17 amino acids. CDR3 in DNA: TGCGCCAGCAGCCAAGATCCCGGGGACTTATATAATTCACCCCTCCACTTT. This translates into CASSQDPGDLYNSPLHF.

The chain couples TRBV6-5 to TRBJ2-5; 10 bases align to TRBD2. Germline CDR1 MNHEY, CDR2 SVGAGI. V was clipped by 2 bases and J by 14 bases; unmatched bases: 14. This CDR3 region has 15 residues. Written as DNA, the CDR3 is TGTGCCAGCAGTTACGAGGGCTCTAGCGGGAGCTCGGTATACTTC. Translated: CASSYEGSSGSSVYF.

V gene TRBV29-1 combines with J gene TRBJ1-2, with TRBD1 as a possible D gene (6 bases). CDR3 length: 12 amino acids. CDR1 is SQVTM and CDR2 is ANQGSEA in the germline V gene. V was trimmed by 7 bases and J by 10 bases, leaving 19 bases between them. The CDR3 loop is CSGQQGEGAYTF. Written as DNA, the CDR3 is TGCAGCGGCCAACAGGGAGAAGGGGCCTACACCTTC.

V is TRBV10-3 and J is TRBJ1-3; TRBD1 matches at 7 bases. The germline V gene has CDR1 ENHRY and CDR2 SYGVKD. J lost 0 bases, V lost 10 bases, and 3 bases had no gene match. This CDR3 is built from 13 residues. The CDR3 protein is CATGQSSGNTIYF. The DNA of the CDR3 is TGTGCCACGGGACAGAGCTCTGGAAACACCATATATTTT.

This chain joins TRBV15 and TRBJ1-1; D is undetermined. CDR1 LNHNV and CDR2 YYDKDF come from the germline V gene (reference sequence). Trimming removed 5 bases at V and 6 bases at J, with 16 bases between. The CDR3 length is 14 residues. CDR3 sequence reads: CATSPGGRSSEAFF. In nucleotides, the CDR3 is TGTGCCACCAGCCCGGGTGGCAGATCCTCTGAAGCTTTCTTT. The variable domain in full, with the rest retrieved from reference TRBV15 and TRBJ1-1, is DAMVIQNPRYQVTQFGKPVTLSCSQTLNHNVMYWYQQKSSQAPKLLFHYYDKDFNNEADTPDNFQSRRPNTSFCFLDIRSPGLGDTAMYLCATSPGGRSSEAFFGQGTRLTVV.

This clone came up a few times. The gene calls are TRBV5-4 and TRBJ1-1; D not resolved. The V gene lost 7 bases and the J gene lost 7 bases, with 14 bases spanning the gap. This CDR3 has 12 amino acids. Germline assignment: CDR1 SGHNT and CDR2 YYREEE (reference sequence). Here the CDR3 reads CASRRSNGEAFF. CDR3 in DNA: TGTGCCAGCCGCCGTAGTAATGGTGAAGCTTTCTTT.

The chain links TRBV28 to TRBJ1-6; no definite D call. V shed 3 bases and J shed 14 bases, with 11 bases lying between them. The CDR3 is 12 amino acids. Germline loops: CDR1 MDHEN, CDR2 SYDVKM. The CDR3 here is CASSFPGSSLHF. CDR3 in DNA: TGTGCCAGCAGTTTCCCGGGGTCTTCCCTCCACTTT.

CDR3 nucleotides: TGTGCCAGCAGTTTGGTGGCGGGGGGGCCAGACATTCAGTACTTC. Its translation is CASSLVAGGPDIQYF. The chain recombines TRBV6-5 with TRBJ2-4; TRBD2 matches 9 bases. The CDR3 runs 15 residues. Losses at the gene ends were 4 bases for V and 8 bases for J; bases not matched to a gene: 9. Germline assignment: CDR1 MNHEY and CDR2 SVGAGI.

This clone was detected a few times. The rearrangement links TRBV7-3 to TRBJ1-1; perhaps TRBD1 as D (6 bases). Trimming pared 6 bases from V and 3 bases from J, leaving 11 bases between. This CDR3 is built from 13 residues. Germline V gives CDR1 SGHTA, CDR2 FQGTGA. The CDR3 DNA follows: TGTGCCAGCAGTATGCAGGGGTACACTGAAGCTTTCTTT. Amino acid sequence: CASSMQGYTEAFF. Drawing the rest from reference TRBV7-3 and TRBJ1-1, the complete variable domain is GAGVSQTPSNKVTEKGKYVELRCDPISGHTALYWYRQSLGQGPEFLIYFQGTGAADDSGLPNDRFFAVRPEGSVSTLKIQRTERGDSAVYLCASSMQGYTEAFFGQGTRLTVV.

For the CDR3, the DNA is TGTGCCAGCAGTTTAATCGGGGGGTCTCCTCAGGGGACCTACAATGAGCAGTTCTTC. Its protein is CASSLIGGSPQGTYNEQFF. This sequence joins TRBV27 and TRBJ2-1; D may be TRBD2 (7 bases). The V end was cut by 2 bases, the J end by 2 bases, with 22 bases between. From germline, CDR1 is MNHEY and CDR2 SMNVEV (reference sequence). The CDR3 length is 19 residues.

This clone was found a few times. This chain joins TRBV7-8 and TRBJ1-3, with 8 bases that match TRBD1. J gave up 2 bases and V 5 bases, and 2 bases lay outside the gene matches. Looked up from germline, CDR1 is SGHVS and CDR2 is FQNEAQ. The CDR3 contains 14 residues. The CDR3 DNA sequence: TGTGCCAGCAGCGCGACAGGGGCTGGAAACACCATATATTTT. Translated: CASSATGAGNTIYF.

This chain links TRBV2 with TRBJ1-2; 10 bases are a match to TRBD1. This CDR3 has 13 residues. J was trimmed by 6 bases and V by 6 bases; bases with no gene match: 4. Germline V gene sequence: CDR1 SNHLY, CDR2 FYNNEI. The CDR3 protein is CASSWTGGDGYTF. The CDR3 DNA sequence: TGTGCCAGCAGCTGGACAGGGGGGGATGGCTACACCTTC.

The chain uses TRBV15 and TRBJ1-2; the match to TRBD1 covers 8 bases. Germline-derived CDR1 and CDR2 are LNHNV and YYDKDF (reference sequence). V shed 0 bases and J 6 bases; nucleotides not matched to a gene: 15. The CDR3 extends over 18 amino acids. CDR3: CATSRDLQGARSRNGYTF. The CDR3 region has the DNA TGTGCCACCAGCAGAGATTTGCAGGGGGCGCGATCCCGTAATGGCTACACCTTC.

This rearrangement joins TRBV5-1 to TRBJ2-3; 7 nucleotides line up with TRBD2. V shed 3 bases, J shed 4 bases, and the junction held 5 bases outside the gene matches. The V gene's germline CDR1 is SGHRS and CDR2 YFSETQ. This CDR3 has 14 amino acids. The CDR3 loop reads CASSSPTSSDTQYF. CDR3 DNA sequence: TGCGCCAGCAGCTCCCCGACTAGCTCAGATACGCAGTATTTT.

The rearrangement uses TRBV27 and TRBJ1-3; D is unresolved. The CDR3 runs 11 residues. Germline V gene sequence: CDR1 MNHEY, CDR2 SMNVEV (reference sequence). V lost 7 bases and J lost 4, with 5 bases in between. This CDR3 is CASILGNTIYF. The CDR3 DNA follows: TGTGCCAGCATTCTGGGAAACACCATATATTTT.

This clone was detected only a few times. J is TRBJ1-1 and V is TRBV11-2; D is unresolved. The germline gives CDR1 SGHAT, CDR2 FQNNGV. CDR3 length: 14 residues. V was trimmed by 5 bases and J by 0 bases, leaving 10 bases between them. CDR3 amino acids: CASSPSRVNTEAFF. The DNA of the CDR3 is TGTGCCAGCAGCCCCTCCCGGGTGAACACTGAAGCTTTCTTT. The full variable domain, with the rest looked up from reference TRBV11-2 and TRBJ1-1, is EAGVAQSPRYKIIEKRQSVAFWCNPISGHATLYWYQQILGQGPKLLIQFQNNGVVDDSQLPKDRFSAERLKGVDSTLKIQPAKLEDSAVYLCASSPSRVNTEAFFGQGTRLTVV.

This clone was recorded a few times. The chain links TRBV4-2 to TRBJ1-5; 7 nucleotides agree with TRBD1. V lost 4 bases to trimming and J lost 11 bases; unmatched junction nucleotides: 14. This CDR3 has 15 residues. The germline V gene encodes CDR1 LGHNA and CDR2 YNFKEQ. As DNA, the CDR3 is TGTGCCAGCAGCCGGGACAGAGACAGGAGTAGGTCCCAGCATTTT. Amino acid sequence: CASSRDRDRSRSQHF.